Here is one T cell receptor (beta chain) with its context. The target antigen is unknown. The CDR3 length is 15 residues. V shed 6 bases and J 6 bases; nucleotides not matched to a gene: 9. Germline CDR1 is SNHLY and CDR2 is FYNNEI. These data are taken from a study of cytomegalovirus exposure and HLA in healthy donors. The PCR made use of 60 Vbeta and 13 Jbeta primers. The method was immunoSEQ multiplex PCR; TCRdb's version includes in-frame clones alone and lacks a portion of them. The sample yields around 140,000 clones, approximately 88% seen once. Study-wide results and caveats: The classifier was said to identify cytomegalovirus status with high specificity and sensitivity. Later, TCR association rates were found to vary by HLA locus, highest for DRB1 and lowest for HLA-C. Most subjects' HLA-A and HLA-B alleles were reportedly predicted from TCR beta sequences.

The sequenced material came from PBMCs. The receptor was isolated from a woman in her forties in good health and CMV-seronegative. V and J are TRBV2 and TRBJ2-2; 8 bases map to TRBD2. CDR3 sequence (DNA): TGTGCCAGCAGCGGGGGGGACTCGGGCGCCGGGGAGCTGTTTTTT. Translated: CASSGGDSGAGELFF.